These 28 T cell receptor beta chains came from one sample sequenced in a study of monozygotic twins with cystic fibrosis. Sequencing was performed with immunoSEQ multiplex PCR; in TCRdb, only in-frame clones are kept and a portion is missing. This sample has 30,000 to 45,000 clones; around 82% occur once, and the top ten carry roughly 1.7%. The specimen was blood. The receptors were gathered from a girl aged 2 to 9 with cystic fibrosis.

The table lists this clone with a count of one. V is TRBV4-2 and J is TRBJ1-2; maybe TRBD1 (5 bases). V was clipped by 4 bases and J by 0 bases, with 18 bases between them. Germline V CDR1 and CDR2: LGHNA, YNFKEQ. This CDR3 is 17 amino acids long. The CDR3 protein is CASSRPRGIEANYGYTF. CDR3 in DNA: TGTGCCAGCAGCCGACCGCGGGGGATTGAAGCTAACTATGGCTACACCTTC.

V gene TRBV2 combines with J gene TRBJ2-3; a possible D gene is TRBD1 (6 bases). Germline V gene sequence: CDR1 SNHLY, CDR2 FYNNEI. CDR3 size: 13 residues. V shed 3 bases and J shed 4 bases, with 8 bases lying between them. CDR3 bases: TGTGCCAGCAGTGAGGACAGATCAGATACGCAGTATTTT. This codes for CASSEDRSDTQYF.

In its sample, this clone was seen once. The chain employs TRBV6-5 and TRBJ1-1; the match to TRBD1 covers 7 bases. J lost 0 bases, V lost 5 bases, and 6 bases had no gene match. Per the germline V gene, CDR1 is MNHEY and CDR2 is SVGAGI. The CDR3 is 15 residues long. CDR3 amino acids: CASSLRTGMNTEAFF. The DNA of the CDR3 is TGTGCCAGCAGTCTACGGACAGGTATGAACACTGAAGCTTTCTTT.

The chain recombines TRBV9 with TRBJ2-5; D not resolved. Trimming stripped 2 bases from V and 5 bases from J, with 13 bases between. The CDR3 extends over 14 amino acids. The germline gives CDR1 SGDLS, CDR2 YYNGEE. The CDR3 DNA follows: TGTGCCAGCAGCGTCGGTAGGGTACGGGAGACCCAGTACTTC. Translation: CASSVGRVRETQYF.

The rearrangement links TRBV7-6 to TRBJ2-3; no firm D call. Trimming cost V 0 bases and J 0 bases, with 7 bases left between them. From germline, CDR1 is SGHVS and CDR2 FNYEAQ. The length of the CDR3 is 15 residues. CDR3 nucleotides: TGTGCCAGCAGCTTAGCCATCCCTAGCACAGATACGCAGTATTTT. Amino acids: CASSLAIPSTDTQYF. The whole variable domain, filled in from reference TRBV7-6 and TRBJ2-3, reads GAGVSQSPRYKVTKRGQDVALRCDPISGHVSLYWYRQALGQGPEFLTYFNYEAQQDKSGLPNDRFSAERPEGSISTLTIQRTEQRDSAMYRCASSLAIPSTDTQYFGPGTRLTVL.

V usage is TRBV5-1 and J usage is TRBJ2-5, with D possibly matching TRBD2 (7 bases). Trimming left V 4 bases short and J 5 bases short, with 12 bases between. The CDR3 has 13 amino acids. Germline CDR1 is SGHRS and CDR2 is YFSETQ. The CDR3: CASSRGAGETQYF. Here the CDR3 DNA reads TGCGCCAGCAGCCGGGGGGCCGGGGAGACCCAGTACTTC.

The chain combines TRBV6-5 with TRBJ1-2; 7 bases fit TRBD1. The length of the CDR3 is 15 residues. V lost 0 bases and J lost 8; bases outside the gene matches: 9. Germline V lookup: CDR1 MNHEY, CDR2 SVGAGI. CDR3 residues: CASSYSTGALSGYTF. The CDR3 DNA reads TGTGCCAGCAGTTACTCCACAGGGGCTCTATCCGGCTACACCTTC.

This clone was seen once. The chain is built from TRBV27 and TRBJ1-2; the D is unclear. This CDR3 spans 14 amino acids. Germline lookup yields CDR1 MNHEY and CDR2 SMNVEV (reference sequence). Trimming took off 3 bases at V and 1 base at J, with 9 bases between the two ends. The CDR3 sequence is CASSLNGINYGYTF. DNA of the CDR3: TGTGCCAGCAGTTTGAACGGAATTAACTATGGCTACACCTTC.

The chain joins TRBV6-1 to TRBJ1-6; 8 bases fit TRBD1. The CDR3 has 17 amino acids. V gave up 4 bases and J gave up 1 base; unmatched junction bases: 6. Germline V gives CDR1 MNHNS, CDR2 SASEGT. The CDR3 DNA is TGTGCCAGCAGTGCCCAGGGGGCGCGGTCCTATAATTCACCCCTCCACTTT. Protein sequence: CASSAQGARSYNSPLHF.

The J gene is TRBJ2-7, the V gene TRBV5-4; D assignment may be TRBD1 or TRBD2 (7 bases each). Between the trimmed V and J ends, which lost 2 bases and 2 bases, there was a span of 17 bases. CDR3 length equals 16 residues. Germline values: CDR1 SGHNT, CDR2 YYREEE (reference sequence). CDR3 sequence: CASSFEAGGAAYEQYF. The CDR3 region has the DNA TGTGCCAGCAGCTTTGAGGCAGGGGGGGCGGCCTACGAGCAGTACTTC.

The CDR3 DNA reads TGCAGCGTTCCATCACGAATAGGGGCCGGGGAGCTGTTTTTT. Translated: CSVPSRIGAGELFF. The chain uses TRBV29-1 and TRBJ2-2; possibly TRBD1 for D (5 bases). Between the trimmed V and J ends, which lost 5 bases and 6 bases, there was a span of 16 bases. The germline gives CDR1 SQVTM, CDR2 ANQGSEA. The CDR3 totals 14 residues.

The rearrangement joins TRBV2 to TRBJ2-1; 9 bases align to TRBD1. Trimming at V came to 8 bases and at J to 8 bases, leaving 10 bases not matched to a gene. Germline lookup yields CDR1 SNHLY and CDR2 FYNNEI. There are 14 residues in the CDR3. The CDR3 sequence: CASDPGTGIDEQFF. The CDR3 nucleotides are TGTGCCAGCGATCCAGGGACAGGGATCGATGAGCAGTTCTTC.

The chain recombines TRBV20-1 with TRBJ2-7; no clear D gene. V lost 5 bases, J lost 3 bases, and 8 bases lay in between. The germline CDR1 and CDR2 sequences are DFQATT and SNEGSKA (reference sequence). The CDR3 is made up of 11 amino acids. The CDR3 is CSAVRGYEQYF. CDR3 nucleotides: TGCAGTGCTGTTAGAGGCTACGAGCAGTACTTC.

The chain joins TRBV18 to TRBJ2-1; 11 nucleotides match TRBD2. The germline CDR1 and CDR2 sequences are KGHSH and LQKENI. This CDR3 has 17 amino acids. V lost 3 bases, J lost 3 bases, and 7 bases stayed unmatched. The CDR3 sequence: CASSPFSGGASYNEQFF. The CDR3 region has the DNA TGTGCCAGCTCACCGTTTAGCGGGGGGGCCAGCTACAATGAGCAGTTCTTC.

The rearrangement joins TRBV5-1 to TRBJ2-7, with unresolved D. V lost 4 bases and J lost 5, with 7 bases in between. The CDR3 loop spans 11 amino acids. Germline lookup yields CDR1 SGHRS and CDR2 YFSETQ. CDR3 in DNA: TGCGCCAGCAGCCCAGGCGACGAGCAGTACTTC. Translated, it gives CASSPGDEQYF.

This chain connects TRBV18 to TRBJ1-2, with D perhaps TRBD1 (6 bases). The CDR3 runs to 17 residues. The germline gives CDR1 KGHSH, CDR2 LQKENI. The V end lost 1 base, the J end lost 0 bases, and 15 bases lay between the germline ends. CDR3 DNA: TGTGCCAGCTCACCACAGCTCGGGACAAGAGCTAACTATGGCTACACCTTC. It yields the protein CASSPQLGTRANYGYTF.

The rearrangement links TRBV5-4 to TRBJ1-2, with D perhaps matching TRBD1 (5 bases). This CDR3 contains 16 residues. Germline V gives CDR1 SGHNT, CDR2 YYREEE (reference sequence). Trimming left V 1 base short and J 4 bases short, with 17 bases between. The CDR3 coding sequence is TGTGCCAGCAGCTTGATCGTTGGACAATTCGGCTATGGCTACACCTTC. This translates into CASSLIVGQFGYGYTF.

The chain carries TRBV4-1 and TRBJ1-2, with D possibly TRBD1 on 5 matching bases. The germline CDR1 and CDR2 sequences are MGHRA and YSYEKL. V dropped 0 bases and J dropped 10 bases, with 18 bases sitting between them. The CDR3 contains 15 residues. CDR3 nucleotide sequence: TGCGCCAGCAGCCAAGATCGGCAAGGGGCCGGATACTACACCTTC. Its translation: CASSQDRQGAGYYTF.

The J gene is TRBJ1-6, the V gene TRBV7-8; D gene unclear. The germline V gene has CDR1 SGHVS and CDR2 FQNEAQ. The CDR3 length is 17 residues. Trimming took 0 bases from V and 6 from J, leaving 15 bases between them. CDR3 coding DNA: TGTGCCAGCAGCTTAGCGCTTCGGGGAGTGGGTAATTCACCCCTCCACTTT. Translation gives CASSLALRGVGNSPLHF. Supplemented by reference TRBV7-8 and TRBJ1-6, the full variable domain reads GAGVSQSPRYKVAKRGQDVALRCDPISGHVSLFWYQQALGQGPEFLTYFQNEAQLDKSGLPSDRFFAERPEGSVSTLKIQRTQQEDSAVYLCASSLALRGVGNSPLHFGNGTRLTVT.

This clone came up a few times. J is TRBJ1-2 and V is TRBV29-1; a possible D gene is TRBD1 (5 bases). This CDR3 contains 15 residues. With 1 base removed from V and 4 bases from J, the gap between germline ends came to 16 bases. Germline assignment: CDR1 SQVTM and CDR2 ANQGSEA. CDR3 nucleotide sequence: TGCAGCGTTGAAGTAGGGGTTCCCTTGTTCTATGGCTACACCTTC. Amino acid sequence: CSVEVGVPLFYGYTF.

This sequence joins TRBV7-2 and TRBJ2-3, with 8 bases identical to TRBD1. V lost 5 bases, J lost 2 bases, and 6 bases stayed unmatched. The CDR3 totals 15 residues. CDR1 and CDR2 (germline): SGHTA, FQGNSA. The CDR3 sequence: CASSRDRRHTDTQYF. DNA for the CDR3: TGTGCCAGCAGCCGGGACAGGAGACACACAGATACGCAGTATTTT.

This clone was observed a handful of times. The rearrangement uses TRBV21-1 and TRBJ1-5. TRBV21-1 counts as a pseudogene. The CDR3 runs to 12 residues. The CDR3 DNA follows: TGTGCCAGAAAGCACACAATTCAGCCCCAGCATTTT. As protein: CARKHTIQPQHF.

The genes are TRBV4-3 and TRBJ2-2; weak D call: TRBD2 (5 bases). With 4 bases removed from V and 3 bases from J, the gap between germline ends came to 15 bases. The CDR3 runs to 16 residues. CDR1 is LGHNA and CDR2 is YSLEER in the germline V gene. In nucleotides, the CDR3 is TGCGCCAGCAGCCTTGAGGGAACCGATGACACCGGGGAGCTGTTTTTT. Translation: CASSLEGTDDTGELFF.

J is TRBJ1-1 and V is TRBV5-1; 7 bases match TRBD1. Germline values: CDR1 SGHRS, CDR2 YFSETQ. The CDR3 totals 18 residues. The ends lost 4 bases at V and 1 base at J; junction bases unmatched: 16. The CDR3 DNA reads TGCGCCAGCAGCCTCGAAGGTGGTTATGGACAGGCGAACACTGAAGCTTTCTTT. Translation: CASSLEGGYGQANTEAFF.

The genes are TRBV13 and TRBJ1-5; weak D call: TRBD1 (5 bases). This CDR3 spans 14 amino acids. CDR1 is PRHDT and CDR2 is FYEKMQ in the germline V gene (reference sequence). The ends were cut back, 4 bases at V and 7 bases at J, with 14 bases in the middle. CDR3 sequence: CASSSRDRAQPQHF. CDR3 DNA sequence: TGTGCCAGCAGCTCGAGGGACCGAGCCCAGCCCCAGCATTTT.

The chain is built from TRBV5-8 and TRBJ2-7; 7 nucleotides line up with TRBD2. Germline V gives CDR1 SGHTS, CDR2 YDEGEE. V gave up 5 bases and J gave up 3 bases; unmatched junction bases: 14. The CDR3 spans 16 residues. CDR3 sequence: CASSSGTTLKLYEQYF. CDR3 sequence (DNA): TGTGCCAGCAGTTCCGGGACTACCCTAAAGCTCTACGAGCAGTACTTC.

J is TRBJ2-2 and V is TRBV25-1; perhaps TRBD2 as D (6 bases). V was pared by 10 bases and J by 0 bases, with 12 bases between. The germline V gene has CDR1 MGHDK and CDR2 SYGVNS. CDR3 length equals 14 residues. CDR3 amino acids: CATLASANTGELFF. Here the CDR3 DNA reads TGTGCCACCCTTGCTAGCGCGAACACCGGGGAGCTGTTTTTT.

This clone has just a few counts. This chain uses TRBV4-2 with TRBJ1-6, with a tentative D call TRBD1 (6 bases). Trimming took 1 base from V and 6 from J, leaving 16 bases between them. Germline V gene sequence: CDR1 LGHNA, CDR2 YNFKEQ. The CDR3 contains 17 residues. This CDR3 is CASSQVDPDRINSPLHF. The CDR3 DNA follows: TGTGCCAGCAGCCAAGTTGATCCCGACAGGATTAATTCACCCCTCCACTTT.